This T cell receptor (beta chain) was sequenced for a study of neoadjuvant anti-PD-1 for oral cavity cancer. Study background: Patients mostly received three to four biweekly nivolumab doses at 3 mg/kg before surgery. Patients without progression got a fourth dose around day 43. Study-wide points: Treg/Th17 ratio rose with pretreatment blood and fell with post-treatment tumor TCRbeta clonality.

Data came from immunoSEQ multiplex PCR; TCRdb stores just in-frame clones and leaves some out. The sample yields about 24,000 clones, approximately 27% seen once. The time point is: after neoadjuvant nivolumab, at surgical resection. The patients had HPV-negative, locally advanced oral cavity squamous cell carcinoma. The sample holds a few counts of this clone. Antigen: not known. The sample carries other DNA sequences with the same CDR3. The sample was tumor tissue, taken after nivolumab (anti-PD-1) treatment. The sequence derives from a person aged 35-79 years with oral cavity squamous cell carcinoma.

CDR3 nucleotide sequence: TGTGCCAGCTCACCCCCGGGAGGAAGCTCCTACAATGAGCAGTTCTTC. As protein: CASSPPGGSSYNEQFF. The chain uses TRBV18 and TRBJ2-1; 7 bases match TRBD2. CDR1 and CDR2 from the germline V gene are KGHSH and LQKENI. The CDR3 loop spans 16 amino acids. V lost 3 bases, J lost 0 bases, and 5 bases stayed unmatched.